The 32 T cell receptor beta chains below come from one sample, sequenced in a study of identical twins. TCRdb passed the 5' RACE reads through MiXCR, listing each CDR3 protein once. The table lists approximately 700,000 distinct CDR3 sequences, 15% to 20% of them singletons. Separately, the same data were catalogued under a study of T cells expressing NK-cell markers.

Sequenced input: PBMCs. The receptors stem from a woman younger than 35 in good health.

The V call is TRBV6-1, the J call TRBJ2-3; D gene uncertain. V shed 3 bases and J shed 4 bases, with 2 bases lying between them. CDR1 and CDR2 (germline): MNHNS, SASEGT. This CDR3 spans 11 amino acids. In DNA, the CDR3 is TGTGCCAGCAGTGAGCCAGATACGCAGTATTTT. Translation gives CASSEPDTQYF.

This clonotype showed up just once. This chain links TRBV9 with TRBJ2-7; D remains unclear. The germline V and J ends were trimmed by 0 bases and 3 bases, with 13 bases remaining between them. The CDR3 covers 15 residues. The germline V gene has CDR1 SGDLS and CDR2 YYNGEE. The CDR3 is CASSVGSANYYEQYF. The CDR3 nucleotides read TGTGCCAGCAGCGTAGGGTCAGCGAATTACTACGAGCAGTACTTC.

The chain links TRBV20-1 to TRBJ2-7, with 10 nucleotides matching TRBD2. Germline CDR1 is DFQATT and CDR2 is SNEGSKA (reference sequence). This CDR3 is built from 12 residues. V was pared by 6 bases and J by 3 bases, with 2 bases of the junction left unmatched. CDR3 residues: CSASSGGYEQYF. The CDR3, as DNA: TGCAGTGCCTCTAGCGGGGGCTACGAGCAGTACTTC.

V gene TRBV5-1 combines with J gene TRBJ2-7; TRBD2 agrees at 13 bases. V was pared by 5 bases and J by 4 bases, with 6 bases of the junction left unmatched. This CDR3 spans 15 amino acids. Germline-derived CDR1 and CDR2 are SGHRS and YFSETQ. The CDR3 is CASSRTSGSAYEQYF. DNA for the CDR3: TGCGCCAGCAGTAGGACTAGCGGGAGCGCTTACGAGCAGTACTTC.

This clonotype was observed a few times. The J gene is TRBJ2-2, the V gene TRBV12-3 or TRBV12-4; D remains unclear. The CDR3 loop spans 15 amino acids. V lost 3 bases and J 0 bases, leaving 8 bases between the germline ends. In nucleotides, the CDR3 is TGTGCCAGCAGTTTCGGGTCAGCGAACACCGGGGAGCTGTTTTTT. It encodes CASSFGSANTGELFF.

The CDR3 DNA reads TGTGCCAGCAGCGGGCAACCGATCTACAATGAGCAGTTCTTC. It yields the protein CASSGQPIYNEQFF. V is TRBV7-9 and J is TRBJ2-1, with D unclear. There are 14 residues in the CDR3. Germline V gene lookup returns CDR1 SEHNR and CDR2 FQNEAQ (reference sequence). The V and J ends lost 5 bases and 3 bases respectively, with 11 bases between them.

The rearrangement links TRBV12-3 or TRBV12-4 to TRBJ2-7, with 8 bases lining up with TRBD1. The CDR3 is 13 amino acids. Trimming took 6 bases from V and 5 from J; bases not matched to a gene: 6. CDR3 sequence (DNA): TGTGCCAGCAGGGACGACAGGGGCGACGAGCAGTACTTC. It specifies CASRDDRGDEQYF.

The rearrangement uses TRBV9 and TRBJ2-5; a weak D match, TRBD1 (5 bases). This CDR3 has 13 residues. Germline V lookup: CDR1 SGDLS, CDR2 YYNGEE. Trimming removed 0 bases from V and 7 bases from J, with 10 bases in between. CDR3 in DNA: TGTGCCAGCAGCGTAGCTTCTAGGGGGACCCAGTACTTC. Its protein is CASSVASRGTQYF.

The chain has TRBV6-1 and TRBJ2-7, with 7 nucleotides matching TRBD2. The CDR3 is 13 amino acids. CDR1 and CDR2 (germline): MNHNS, SASEGT. Germline trimming cut 7 bases from V and 6 bases from J; bases unmatched to any gene: 9. For the CDR3, the DNA is TGTGCCAGCATGGGACTACGCCGACTCGAGCAGTACTTC. Residues: CASMGLRRLEQYF.

The chain combines TRBV20-1 with TRBJ2-5; the D is unclear. V lost 2 bases and J lost 5, with 6 bases in between. Per germline, CDR1 DFQATT and CDR2 SNEGSKA (reference sequence). The CDR3 is 11 residues long. The CDR3 nucleotides are TGCAGTGCTAGAATGAGTGAGACCCAGTACTTC. It yields the protein CSARMSETQYF.

The chain combines TRBV12-3 or TRBV12-4 with TRBJ2-1; D perhaps matches TRBD2 (6 bases). The germline V and J ends were trimmed by 11 bases and 0 bases, with 17 bases remaining between them. This CDR3 is 15 amino acids long. CDR3 residues: CAAGSGPTSYNEQFF. CDR3 DNA: TGTGCCGCGGGGAGTGGACCCACCTCCTACAATGAGCAGTTCTTC.

The V call is TRBV19, the J call TRBJ2-1; D might be TRBD2 (5 bases). The germline V gene has CDR1 LNHDA and CDR2 SQIVND (reference sequence). This CDR3 has 13 amino acids. Trimming removed 7 bases from V and 4 bases from J, with 11 bases in between. CDR3 loop: CASTRGWYNEQFF. The CDR3 DNA reads TGTGCCAGTACTCGCGGGTGGTACAATGAGCAGTTCTTC.

This clonotype was counted only a few times. The rearrangement joins TRBV12-3 or TRBV12-4 to TRBJ1-1, with unresolved D. This CDR3 has 12 amino acids. The V end was cut by 2 bases, the J end by 7 bases, with 8 bases between. CDR3 in amino acids: CASSLRRYEAFF. The CDR3, as DNA: TGTGCCAGCAGTTTAAGGAGGTATGAAGCTTTCTTT.

Only a few counts were recorded for this clonotype. The chain uses TRBV20-1 and TRBJ1-6, with D tentatively TRBD1 (5 bases). Germline V gene lookup returns CDR1 DFQATT and CDR2 SNEGSKA (reference sequence). The CDR3 has 12 residues. The V gene lost 4 bases and the J gene lost 10 bases, with 11 bases spanning the gap. The CDR3 sequence: CSATREGSPLHF. CDR3 DNA sequence: TGCAGTGCTACCAGGGAAGGATCACCCCTCCACTTT.

This clonotype was picked up a small number of times. The chain joins TRBV6-2 or TRBV6-3 to TRBJ2-1, with D unresolved. Germline assignment: CDR1 MNHEY and CDR2 SVGEGT. The CDR3 covers 15 residues. V was cut by 4 bases and J by 2 bases, with 12 bases left in between. CDR3 nucleotides: TGTGCCAGCAGTTTCGGCAGGCTTCCCTACAATGAGCAGTTCTTC. Its translation: CASSFGRLPYNEQFF.

This clonotype showed up just a few times. The chain couples TRBV4-3 to TRBJ1-3, with D possibly TRBD1 on 6 matching bases. V shed 0 bases and J shed 3 bases, with 12 bases lying between them. Per the germline V gene, CDR1 is LGHNA and CDR2 is YSLEER. This CDR3 has 16 amino acids. CDR3 loop: CASSQEGGRYGNTIYF. The CDR3 nucleotides are TGCGCCAGCAGCCAAGAAGGGGGGCGCTATGGAAACACCATATATTTT.

This chain links TRBV10-3 with TRBJ1-1, with D hard to call. Germline V gene data show CDR1 as ENHRY and CDR2 as SYGVKD. The CDR3 length is 13 residues. V lost 2 bases, J lost 1 base, and 5 bases lay in between. The CDR3 sequence: CAISEVGNTEAFF. CDR3 nucleotides: TGTGCCATCAGTGAGGTGGGGAACACTGAAGCTTTCTTT.

This clonotype was found a few times. The chain uses TRBV9 and TRBJ1-4; possibly TRBD1 for D (5 bases). Germline-derived CDR1 and CDR2 are SGDLS and YYNGEE. The CDR3 extends over 14 amino acids. V lost 3 bases to trimming and J lost 5 bases, with 11 bases between them. The CDR3 sequence: CASSATVGNEKLFF. In DNA, the CDR3 is TGTGCCAGCAGCGCGACAGTGGGGAATGAAAAACTGTTTTTT.

This clonotype showed up just a few times. The V call is TRBV5-1, the J call TRBJ1-1, with TRBD1 matching over 9 bases. The germline V gene has CDR1 SGHRS and CDR2 YFSETQ. V lost 0 bases, J lost 10 bases, and 4 bases stayed unmatched. The CDR3 runs 13 residues. The chain's CDR3 is CASSLEQGASAFF. CDR3 DNA sequence: TGCGCCAGCAGCTTGGAACAGGGGGCATCAGCTTTCTTT.

V gene TRBV4-2 combines with J gene TRBJ2-6; D not certain. The CDR3 runs to 16 residues. Germline V lookup: CDR1 LGHNA, CDR2 YNFKEQ. Trimming took 4 bases from V and 0 from J, leaving 10 bases between them. CDR3 residues: CASSREQLSGANVLTF. Here the CDR3 DNA reads TGTGCCAGCAGCCGAGAACAGCTCTCTGGGGCCAACGTCCTGACTTTC.

This clonotype was counted between two and nine times. The J gene is TRBJ2-1, the V gene TRBV12-3 or TRBV12-4; TRBD2 aligns across 9 bases. Unmatched junction bases numbered 15, after V lost 7 bases and J lost 5 bases. The CDR3 length is 17 residues. The CDR3 region is CASKREIVAGDHNEQFF. The CDR3 region has the DNA TGTGCCAGCAAAAGGGAAATTGTAGCGGGAGACCACAATGAGCAGTTCTTC.

The chain is built from TRBV12-3 or TRBV12-4 and TRBJ2-6; D is possibly TRBD1 (6 bases). V lost 2 bases, J lost 2 bases, and 10 bases lay in between. CDR3 length: 16 amino acids. DNA for the CDR3: TGTGCCAGCAGTTTACTTACAGGGCCTGGGGCCAACGTCCTGACTTTC. The encoded protein is CASSLLTGPGANVLTF.

This clonotype has only a few counts. The CDR3 loop reads CSAEGGQGGFGQFF. CDR3 in DNA: TGCAGTGCTGAGGGGGGACAGGGGGGATTTGGGCAGTTCTTC. This sequence joins TRBV20-1 and TRBJ2-1; 11 positions agree with TRBD1. V lost 5 bases to trimming and J lost 12 bases; unmatched junction nucleotides: 12. CDR3 size: 14 residues. Per the germline V gene, CDR1 is DFQATT and CDR2 is SNEGSKA (reference sequence).

This clonotype was observed a few times. The chain carries TRBV20-1 and TRBJ2-1; possible D gene TRBD2, 6 bases. The CDR3 contains 12 residues. Germline V gene data show CDR1 as DFQATT and CDR2 as SNEGSKA (reference sequence). Trimming pared 3 bases from V and 11 bases from J, leaving 14 bases between. Here the CDR3 DNA reads TGCAGTGCTAGCGTCCGGGACTTAAAGCAGTTCTTC. Its translation: CSASVRDLKQFF.

This clonotype was recorded a few times. The chain is built from TRBV4-3 and TRBJ2-7; 10 bases are shared with TRBD1. Germline-derived CDR1 and CDR2 are LGHNA and YSLEER. This CDR3 comprises 17 residues. Losses at the gene ends were 3 bases for V and 0 bases for J; bases not matched to a gene: 8. The CDR3 DNA follows: TGCGCCAGCAGCCAGTCCTACCGGGACAGGGGCTCCTACGAGCAGTACTTC. Translated: CASSQSYRDRGSYEQYF.

This clonotype was seen only a few times. This CDR3 reads CASSLGQGEQYF. CDR3 nucleotides: TGCGCCAGCAGCTTGGGACAGGGCGAGCAGTACTTC. The chain joins TRBV5-1 to TRBJ2-7; TRBD1 matches at 7 bases. The V gene's germline CDR1 is SGHRS and CDR2 YFSETQ. Germline trimming cut 0 bases from V and 6 bases from J; bases unmatched to any gene: 0. The CDR3 runs to 12 residues.

This chain connects TRBV4-2 to TRBJ2-1; TRBD2 aligns across 8 bases. This CDR3 is 18 amino acids long. The germline V gene encodes CDR1 LGHNA and CDR2 YNFKEQ. V was clipped by 4 bases and J by 0 bases; unmatched bases: 11. CDR3: CASSPGLAGLLSYNEQFF. CDR3 coding DNA: TGTGCCAGCAGCCCCGGGCTAGCGGGTCTACTCTCCTACAATGAGCAGTTCTTC.

This clonotype came up a few times. This chain uses TRBV6-1 with TRBJ2-1, with 7 bases aligning to TRBD2. The CDR3 contains 16 residues. The ends lost 6 bases at V and 0 bases at J; junction bases unmatched: 8. Germline CDR1 reads MNHNS; CDR2 reads SASEGT. The DNA for the CDR3 is TGTGCCAGCAGGTCAAATAGCGGGTTCTCCTACAATGAGCAGTTCTTC. It codes for CASRSNSGFSYNEQFF.

This clonotype occurred a few times. This rearrangement joins TRBV20-1 to TRBJ2-1, with D unresolved. Germline-derived CDR1 and CDR2 are DFQATT and SNEGSKA (reference sequence). The CDR3 has 13 amino acids. Trimming stripped 4 bases from V and 8 bases from J, with 15 bases between. The CDR3 bases are TGCAGTGCTACGGCGCGGCTGGGTTATGAGCAGTTCTTC. Its translation is CSATARLGYEQFF.

The V and J genes are TRBV18 and TRBJ1-1, with TRBD1 matching over 10 bases. CDR1 is KGHSH, CDR2 LQKENI, per germline. V was pared by 3 bases and J by 1 base, with 5 bases of the junction left unmatched. There are 16 residues in the CDR3. CDR3 nucleotide sequence: TGTGCCAGCTCACCTGCAGGACAGGGGGGGAACACTGAAGCTTTCTTT. Encoded protein: CASSPAGQGGNTEAFF.

This clonotype was seen a handful of times. The chain is built from TRBV12-3 or TRBV12-4 and TRBJ1-2; 7 bases match TRBD1. V shed 6 bases and J 8 bases; nucleotides not matched to a gene: 12. The CDR3 has 14 residues. The CDR3 coding sequence is TGTGCCAGCAGCGCTCGGACAGGCTTTATCGGCTACACCTTC. It is translated as CASSARTGFIGYTF.

This clonotype has ten or more counts. V and J are TRBV27 and TRBJ1-2, with TRBD1 matching over 9 bases. After removal of 5 bases from V and 4 bases from J, the junction contained 8 bases not matched to a gene. The germline CDR1 and CDR2 sequences are MNHEY and SMNVEV (reference sequence). The CDR3 runs 15 residues. The CDR3 is CASSPRDRATYGYTF. The CDR3, as DNA: TGTGCCAGCAGTCCGCGGGACAGGGCCACCTATGGCTACACCTTC.